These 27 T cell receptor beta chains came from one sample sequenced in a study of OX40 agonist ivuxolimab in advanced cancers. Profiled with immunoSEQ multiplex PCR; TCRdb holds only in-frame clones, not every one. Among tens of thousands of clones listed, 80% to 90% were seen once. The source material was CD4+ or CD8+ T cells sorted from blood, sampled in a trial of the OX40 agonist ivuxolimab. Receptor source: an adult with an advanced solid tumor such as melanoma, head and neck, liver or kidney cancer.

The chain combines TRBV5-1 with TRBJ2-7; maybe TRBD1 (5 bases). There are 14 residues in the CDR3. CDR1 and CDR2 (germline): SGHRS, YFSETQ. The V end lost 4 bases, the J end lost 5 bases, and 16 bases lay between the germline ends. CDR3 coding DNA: TGCGCCAGCAGCCGATCCGAAGGGGCGGACGAGCAGTACTTC. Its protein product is CASSRSEGADEQYF.

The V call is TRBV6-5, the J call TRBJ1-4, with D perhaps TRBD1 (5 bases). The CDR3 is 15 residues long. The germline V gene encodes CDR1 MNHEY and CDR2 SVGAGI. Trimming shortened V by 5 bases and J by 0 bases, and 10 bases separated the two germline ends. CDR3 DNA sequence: TGTGCCAGCAGTCAGGGCTTTGCAACTAATGAAAAACTGTTTTTT. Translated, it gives CASSQGFATNEKLFF.

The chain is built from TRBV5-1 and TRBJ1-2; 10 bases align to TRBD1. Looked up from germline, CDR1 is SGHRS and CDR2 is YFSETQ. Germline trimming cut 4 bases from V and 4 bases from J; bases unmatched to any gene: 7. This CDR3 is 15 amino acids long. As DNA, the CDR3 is TGCGCCAGCAGCACGCAGACAGGGGGCGCCTATGGCTACACCTTC. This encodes CASSTQTGGAYGYTF.

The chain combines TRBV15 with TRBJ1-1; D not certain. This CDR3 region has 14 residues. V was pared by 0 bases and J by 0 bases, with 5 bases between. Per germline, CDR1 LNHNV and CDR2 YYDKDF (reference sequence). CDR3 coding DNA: TGTGCCACCAGCAGAGATTCAGTGAACACTGAAGCTTTCTTT. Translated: CATSRDSVNTEAFF.

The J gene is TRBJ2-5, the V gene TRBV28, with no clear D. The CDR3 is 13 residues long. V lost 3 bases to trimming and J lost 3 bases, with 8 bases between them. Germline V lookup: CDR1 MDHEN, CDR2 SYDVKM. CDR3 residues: CASSLYLEETQYF. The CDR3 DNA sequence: TGTGCCAGCAGTTTGTATCTCGAAGAGACCCAGTACTTC.

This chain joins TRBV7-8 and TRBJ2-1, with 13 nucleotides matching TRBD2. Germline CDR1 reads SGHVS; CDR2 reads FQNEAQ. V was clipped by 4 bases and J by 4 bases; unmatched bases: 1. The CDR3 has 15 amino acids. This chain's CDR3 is CASSWTSGSYNEQFF. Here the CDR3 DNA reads TGTGCCAGCAGCTGGACTAGCGGGAGTTACAATGAGCAGTTCTTC. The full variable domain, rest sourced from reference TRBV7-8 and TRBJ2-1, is GAGVSQSPRYKVAKRGQDVALRCDPISGHVSLFWYQQALGQGPEFLTYFQNEAQLDKSGLPSDRFFAERPEGSVSTLKIQRTQQEDSAVYLCASSWTSGSYNEQFFGPGTRLTVL.

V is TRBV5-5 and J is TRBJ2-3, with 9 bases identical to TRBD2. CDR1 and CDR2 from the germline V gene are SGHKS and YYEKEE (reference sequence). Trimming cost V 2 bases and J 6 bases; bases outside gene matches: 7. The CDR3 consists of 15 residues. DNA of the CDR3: TGTGCCAGCAGCTTACGTCTAGCGGGATCGGATACGCAGTATTTT. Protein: CASSLRLAGSDTQYF.

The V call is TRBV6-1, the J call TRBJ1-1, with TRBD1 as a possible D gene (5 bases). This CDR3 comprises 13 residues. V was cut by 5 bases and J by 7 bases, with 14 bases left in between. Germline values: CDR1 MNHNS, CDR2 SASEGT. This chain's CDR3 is CASSLRGQIEAFF. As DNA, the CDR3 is TGTGCCAGCAGTCTAAGGGGTCAGATTGAAGCTTTCTTT.

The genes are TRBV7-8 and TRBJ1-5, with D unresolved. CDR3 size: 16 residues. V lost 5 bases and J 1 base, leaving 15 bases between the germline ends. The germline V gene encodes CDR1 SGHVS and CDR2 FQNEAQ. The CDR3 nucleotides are TGTGCCAGCAGCCCCCGGGCTCAAGGGAGCAATCAGCCCCAGCATTTT. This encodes CASSPRAQGSNQPQHF.

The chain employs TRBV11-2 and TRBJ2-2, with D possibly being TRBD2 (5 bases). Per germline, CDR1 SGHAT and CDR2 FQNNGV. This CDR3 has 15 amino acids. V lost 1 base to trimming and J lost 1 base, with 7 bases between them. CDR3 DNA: TGTGCCAGCAGCTTAGCAGCGGTGAACACCGGGGAGCTGTTTTTT. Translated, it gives CASSLAAVNTGELFF.

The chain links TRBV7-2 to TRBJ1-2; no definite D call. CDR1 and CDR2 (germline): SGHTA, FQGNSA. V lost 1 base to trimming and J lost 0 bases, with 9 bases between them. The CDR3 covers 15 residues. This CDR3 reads CASSLDLWANYGYTF. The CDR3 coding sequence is TGTGCCAGCAGCTTAGATCTATGGGCTAACTATGGCTACACCTTC.

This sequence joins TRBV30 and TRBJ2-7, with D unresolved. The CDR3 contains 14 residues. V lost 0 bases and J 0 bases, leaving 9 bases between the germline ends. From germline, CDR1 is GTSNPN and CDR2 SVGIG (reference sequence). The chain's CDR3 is CAWSVLRSSYEQYF. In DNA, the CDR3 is TGTGCCTGGAGTGTACTGAGGAGCTCCTACGAGCAGTACTTC.

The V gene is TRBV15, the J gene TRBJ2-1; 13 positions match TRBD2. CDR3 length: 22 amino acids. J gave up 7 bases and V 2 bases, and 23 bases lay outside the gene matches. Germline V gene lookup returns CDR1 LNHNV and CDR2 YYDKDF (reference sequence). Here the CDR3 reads CATSRSRLESLLAGGPGNEQFF. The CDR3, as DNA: TGTGCCACCAGCAGAAGCCGCCTCGAATCCTTACTAGCGGGAGGGCCGGGGAATGAGCAGTTCTTC.

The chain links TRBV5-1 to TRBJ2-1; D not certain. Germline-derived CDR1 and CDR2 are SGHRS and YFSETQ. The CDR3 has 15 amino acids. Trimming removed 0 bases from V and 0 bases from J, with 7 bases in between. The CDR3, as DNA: TGCGCCAGCAGCTTGGACCGGAGCTCCTACAATGAGCAGTTCTTC. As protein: CASSLDRSSYNEQFF.

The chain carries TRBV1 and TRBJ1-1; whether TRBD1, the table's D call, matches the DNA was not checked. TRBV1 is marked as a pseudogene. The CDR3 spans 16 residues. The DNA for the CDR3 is TGCACCAGCAGCCATATAGGGGGTTTAGTCTGGCCTGAAGCTTTCTTT. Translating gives CTSSHIGGLVWPEAFF.

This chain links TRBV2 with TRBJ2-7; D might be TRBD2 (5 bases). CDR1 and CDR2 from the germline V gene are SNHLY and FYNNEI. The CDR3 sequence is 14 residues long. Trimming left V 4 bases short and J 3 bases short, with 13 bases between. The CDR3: CASSGGRTFYEQYF. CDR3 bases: TGTGCCAGCAGTGGTGGGAGAACCTTCTACGAGCAGTACTTC.

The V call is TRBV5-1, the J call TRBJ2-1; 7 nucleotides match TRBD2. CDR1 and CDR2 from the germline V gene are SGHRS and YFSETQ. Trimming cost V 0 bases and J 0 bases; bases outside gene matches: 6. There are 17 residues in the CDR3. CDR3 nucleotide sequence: TGCGCCAGCAGCTTGGTTGTAGCGGGTGGCTCCTACAATGAGCAGTTCTTC. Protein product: CASSLVVAGGSYNEQFF.

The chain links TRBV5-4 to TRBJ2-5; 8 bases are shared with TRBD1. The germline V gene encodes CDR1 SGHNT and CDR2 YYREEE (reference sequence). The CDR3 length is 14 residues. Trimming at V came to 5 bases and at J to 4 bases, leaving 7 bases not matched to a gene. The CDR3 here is CASSTDRDGETQYF. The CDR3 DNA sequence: TGTGCCAGCAGTACGGACAGGGACGGAGAGACCCAGTACTTC.

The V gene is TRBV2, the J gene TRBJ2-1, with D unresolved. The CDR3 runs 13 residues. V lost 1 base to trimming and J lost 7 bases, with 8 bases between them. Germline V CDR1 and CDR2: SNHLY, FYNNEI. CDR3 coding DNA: TGTGCCAGCAGTGAAGTGAGCTGGAATGAGCAGTTCTTC. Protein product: CASSEVSWNEQFF. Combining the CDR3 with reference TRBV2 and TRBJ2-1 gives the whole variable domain EPEVTQTPSHQVTQMGQEVILRCVPISNHLYFYWYRQILGQKVEFLVSFYNNEISEKSEIFDDQFSVERPDGSNFTLKIRSTKLEDSAMYFCASSEVSWNEQFFGPGTRLTVL.

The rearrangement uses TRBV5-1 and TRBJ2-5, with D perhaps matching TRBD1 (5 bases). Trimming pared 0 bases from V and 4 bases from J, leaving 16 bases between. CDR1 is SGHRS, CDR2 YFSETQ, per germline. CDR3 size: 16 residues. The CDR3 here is CASSLVPQGYVETQYF. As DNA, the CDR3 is TGCGCCAGCAGCTTGGTTCCGCAGGGATACGTAGAGACCCAGTACTTC.

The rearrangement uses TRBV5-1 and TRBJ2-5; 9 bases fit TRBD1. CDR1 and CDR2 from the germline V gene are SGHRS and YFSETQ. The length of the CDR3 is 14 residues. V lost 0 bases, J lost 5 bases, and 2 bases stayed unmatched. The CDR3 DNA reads TGCGCCAGCAGCTTGGGCGGGACAGGGGAGACCCAGTACTTC. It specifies CASSLGGTGETQYF. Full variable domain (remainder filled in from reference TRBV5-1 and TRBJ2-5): KAGVTQTPRYLIKTRGQQVTLSCSPISGHRSVSWYQQTPGQGLQFLFEYFSETQRNKGNFPGRFSGRQFSNSRSEMNVSTLELGDSALYLCASSLGGTGETQYFGPGTRLLVL.

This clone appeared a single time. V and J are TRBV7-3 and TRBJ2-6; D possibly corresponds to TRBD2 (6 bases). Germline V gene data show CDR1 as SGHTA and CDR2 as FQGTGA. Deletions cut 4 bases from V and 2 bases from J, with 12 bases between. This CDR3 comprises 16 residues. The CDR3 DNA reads TGTGCCAGCAGCTACGGGCGGGGTGCTGGGGCCAACGTCCTGACTTTC. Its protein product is CASSYGRGAGANVLTF.

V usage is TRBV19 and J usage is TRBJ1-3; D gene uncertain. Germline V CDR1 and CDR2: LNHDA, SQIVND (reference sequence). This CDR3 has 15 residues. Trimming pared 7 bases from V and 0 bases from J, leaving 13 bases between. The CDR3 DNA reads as TGTGCCAGTAACCTACAGTGGAGCTCTGGAAACACCATATATTTT. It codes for CASNLQWSSGNTIYF.

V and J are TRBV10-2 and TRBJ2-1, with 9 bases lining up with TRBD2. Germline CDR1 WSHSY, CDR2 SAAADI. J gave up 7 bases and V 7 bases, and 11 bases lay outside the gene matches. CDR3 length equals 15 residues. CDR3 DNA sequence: TGCGCCAGCACACATATAGCGGGAGTGGGGAATGAGCAGTTCTTC. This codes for CASTHIAGVGNEQFF.

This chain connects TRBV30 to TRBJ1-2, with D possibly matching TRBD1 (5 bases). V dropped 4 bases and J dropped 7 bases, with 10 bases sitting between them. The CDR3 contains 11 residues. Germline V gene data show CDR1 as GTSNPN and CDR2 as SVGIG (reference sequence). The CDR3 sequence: CAWKGPGGYTF. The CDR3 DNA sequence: TGTGCCTGGAAGGGACCCGGTGGCTACACCTTC. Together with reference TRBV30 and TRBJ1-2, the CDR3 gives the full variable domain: SQTIHQWPATLVQPVGSPLSLECTVEGTSNPNLYWYRQAAGRGLQLLFYSVGIGQISSEVPQNLSASRPQDRQFILSSKKLLLSDSGFYLCAWKGPGGYTFGSGTRLTVV.

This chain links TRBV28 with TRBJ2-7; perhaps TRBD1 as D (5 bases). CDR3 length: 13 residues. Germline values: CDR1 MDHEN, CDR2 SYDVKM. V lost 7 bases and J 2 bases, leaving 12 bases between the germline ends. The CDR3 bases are TGTGCCAGCATCCGTACAGGCCCCTACGAGCAGTACTTC. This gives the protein CASIRTGPYEQYF.

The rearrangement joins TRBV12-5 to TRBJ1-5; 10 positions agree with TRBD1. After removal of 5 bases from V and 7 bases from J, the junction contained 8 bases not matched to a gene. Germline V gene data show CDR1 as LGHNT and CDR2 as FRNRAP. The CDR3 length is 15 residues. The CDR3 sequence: CASGLGQGVEQPQHF. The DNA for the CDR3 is TGTGCTAGTGGTCTCGGACAGGGGGTAGAGCAGCCCCAGCATTTT.